These 30 T cell receptor beta chains were all obtained from the same sample, sequenced in a study of blood T cell repertoires in COVID-19. Data came from immunoSEQ multiplex PCR; TCRdb stores just in-frame clones and leaves some out. The repertoire holds hundreds of thousands of clones, with around 87% as singletons. The sample comprised peripheral blood. These receptors were obtained from a woman aged 45 to 65 with COVID-19, enrolled during active disease.

V is TRBV6-5 and J is TRBJ1-1, with D unclear. Germline CDR1 is MNHEY and CDR2 is SVGAGI. Trimming shortened V by 8 bases and J by 1 base, and 5 bases separated the two germline ends. The CDR3 has 11 amino acids. This CDR3 is CASERNTEAFF. Written as DNA, the CDR3 is TGTGCCAGCGAGCGGAACACTGAAGCTTTCTTT.

The rearrangement joins TRBV6-5 to TRBJ2-1, with TRBD2 matching over 7 bases. The CDR3 is 14 amino acids. V was pared by 5 bases and J by 3 bases, with 4 bases of the junction left unmatched. Germline V lookup: CDR1 MNHEY, CDR2 SVGAGI. In nucleotides, the CDR3 is TGTGCCAGCAGTCGGACTAGTATCTACAATGAGCAGTTCTTC. Translating gives CASSRTSIYNEQFF.

This clone has just one count. The chain combines TRBV6-5 with TRBJ2-7; 8 bases line up with TRBD2. Germline CDR1 and CDR2: MNHEY and SVGAGI. The CDR3 has 13 residues. The V and J ends lost 6 bases and 4 bases, in that order; junction bases with no gene match: 5. The CDR3 DNA reads as TGTGCCAGCAGGAGACTAGCGACTTACGAGCAGTACTTC. Translating it yields CASRRLATYEQYF.

The gene calls are TRBV27 and TRBJ1-1; 10 bases map to TRBD1. Per germline, CDR1 MNHEY and CDR2 SMNVEV (reference sequence). This CDR3 region has 15 residues. Trimming took 5 bases from V and 1 from J; bases not matched to a gene: 4. The CDR3 DNA sequence: TGTGCCAGCAGTCGATGGACAGGGGGGAACACTGAAGCTTTCTTT. This codes for CASSRWTGGNTEAFF.

This sequence joins TRBV27 and TRBJ2-5; the match to TRBD1 covers 7 bases. This CDR3 comprises 15 residues. CDR1 and CDR2 (germline): MNHEY, SMNVEV (reference sequence). The ends lost 5 bases at V and 2 bases at J; junction bases unmatched: 8. The DNA for the CDR3 is TGTGCCAGCAGTAACTTCGGGACAGCACAAGAGACCCAGTACTTC. Translation gives CASSNFGTAQETQYF.

The rearrangement uses TRBV4-1 and TRBJ1-6, with 7 bases fitting TRBD1. There are 15 residues in the CDR3. CDR1 is MGHRA and CDR2 is YSYEKL in the germline V gene. V gave up 6 bases and J gave up 7 bases; unmatched junction bases: 9. Written as DNA, the CDR3 is TGCGCCAGCAGTAGGGGGCTCGGGGGCAATTCACCCCTCCACTTT. Its translation is CASSRGLGGNSPLHF.

The gene calls are TRBV4-3 and TRBJ2-2; 8 bases are shared with TRBD1. This CDR3 contains 15 residues. V was clipped by 3 bases and J by 2 bases; unmatched bases: 2. Germline V gene sequence: CDR1 LGHNA, CDR2 YSLEER. The CDR3 is CASSQGTGNTGELFF. Here the CDR3 DNA reads TGCGCCAGCAGCCAGGGGACAGGAAACACCGGGGAGCTGTTTTTT.

Only one count was recorded for this clone. The rearrangement joins TRBV19 to TRBJ2-5, with 11 bases identical to TRBD2. Germline V CDR1 and CDR2: LNHDA, SQIVND (reference sequence). V was clipped by 6 bases and J by 5 bases; unmatched bases: 8. This CDR3 has 15 amino acids. The DNA for the CDR3 is TGTGCCAGTAGCACTAGCGGGAGACAGGGTGAGACCCAGTACTTC. Translation gives CASSTSGRQGETQYF.

Concerning this clone itself: The sample contains more than one DNA sequence encoding this CDR3. CDR3 nucleotide sequence: TGTGCCAGCAGTTTCAAGGGGGACTATGGCTACACCTTC. This sequence encodes CASSFKGDYGYTF. This chain links TRBV12-3 or TRBV12-4 with TRBJ1-2, with a tentative D call TRBD1 (6 bases). The ends were cut back, 3 bases at V and 3 bases at J, with 8 bases in the middle. The CDR3 is made up of 13 amino acids.

This clone was seen more than once but under ten times. This sequence joins TRBV7-2 and TRBJ2-7; 7 bases line up with TRBD2. This CDR3 is 14 amino acids long. V lost 6 bases, J lost 3 bases, and 8 bases stayed unmatched. The germline gives CDR1 SGHTA, CDR2 FQGNSA. The CDR3 here is CASSPPGLSYEQYF. The CDR3 region has the DNA TGTGCCAGCAGTCCCCCGGGACTAAGCTACGAGCAGTACTTC.

This clone was seen a single time. The rearrangement uses TRBV18 and TRBJ1-1; TRBD1 matches at 7 bases. V lost 8 bases to trimming and J lost 8 bases; unmatched junction nucleotides: 11. CDR3 size: 13 residues. In germline, CDR1 is KGHSH, CDR2 LQKENI. In nucleotides, the CDR3 is TGTGCCAGCAAATATAGTCGGGACAGCGAAGCTTTCTTT. This gives the protein CASKYSRDSEAFF.

This clone was seen a handful of times. The chain recombines TRBV11-3 with TRBJ2-3, with D perhaps matching TRBD1 (6 bases). Trimming took 2 bases from V and 1 from J, leaving 16 bases between them. This CDR3 contains 17 residues. The germline V gene encodes CDR1 SGHNT and CDR2 YENEEA. The CDR3 loop reads CASSLRGTLLGTDTQYF. In DNA, the CDR3 is TGTGCCAGCAGCTTAAGGGGGACACTACTTGGCACAGATACGCAGTATTTT.

This clone was observed once. This same CDR3 is encoded by further DNA sequences in the sample. This rearrangement joins TRBV18 to TRBJ1-4; 9 bases agree with TRBD1. There are 15 residues in the CDR3. CDR1 and CDR2 (germline): KGHSH, LQKENI. J lost 8 bases, V lost 6 bases, and 10 bases had no gene match. In DNA form, the CDR3 reads TGTGCCAGCTCTCCGCCGGGACAGGGAGGGGAAAAACTGTTTTTT. Translation: CASSPPGQGGEKLFF.

This chain joins TRBV11-1 and TRBJ2-1; a possible D gene is TRBD1 (6 bases). In germline, CDR1 is SGHAT, CDR2 FQDESV (reference sequence). The CDR3 extends over 14 amino acids. The V and J ends lost 10 bases and 6 bases respectively, with 19 bases between them. The CDR3 loop is CATTSNRGGNEQFF. CDR3 sequence (DNA): TGTGCCACCACAAGCAACCGAGGGGGCAATGAGCAGTTCTTC.

The rearrangement links TRBV7-9 to TRBJ1-2, with D maybe TRBD1 (5 bases). V was pared by 2 bases and J by 10 bases, with 14 bases between. The CDR3 extends over 13 amino acids. Germline V gene sequence: CDR1 SEHNR, CDR2 FQNEAQ (reference sequence). CDR3 nucleotide sequence: TGTGCCAGCAGCTTATGGACACAGGATGACTACACCTTC. It yields the protein CASSLWTQDDYTF. Drawing the rest from reference TRBV7-9 and TRBJ1-2, the complete variable domain is DTGVSQNPRHKITKRGQNVTFRCDPISEHNRLYWYRQTLGQGPEFLTYFQNEAQLEKSRLLSDRFSAERPKGSFSTLEIQRTEQGDSAMYLCASSLWTQDDYTFGSGTRLTVV.

This clone showed up just once. The chain recombines TRBV10-3 with TRBJ2-5, with TRBD2 matching 13 bases. The CDR3 is made up of 16 amino acids. Germline V CDR1 and CDR2: ENHRY, SYGVKD. Unmatched junction bases numbered 8, after V lost 6 bases and J lost 4 bases. This CDR3 is CAISESGLAGRETQYF. Written as DNA, the CDR3 is TGTGCCATCAGCGAATCGGGACTAGCGGGGCGAGAGACCCAGTACTTC.

The chain links TRBV28 to TRBJ1-2; TRBD1 matches 7 bases. From germline, CDR1 is MDHEN and CDR2 SYDVKM. The V and J ends lost 4 bases and 5 bases, in that order; junction bases with no gene match: 10. This CDR3 spans 15 amino acids. The CDR3 sequence: CASSSPGGNPYGYTF. The CDR3 DNA is TGTGCCAGCAGTTCCCCAGGGGGGAACCCTTATGGCTACACCTTC.

This chain joins TRBV7-3 and TRBJ1-2; TRBD1 matches at 8 bases. The germline CDR1 and CDR2 sequences are SGHTA and FQGTGA. Trimming removed 5 bases from V and 6 bases from J; junction bases left unmatched: 5. The CDR3 is made up of 13 amino acids. For the CDR3, the DNA is TGTGCCAGCAGCCCCCGCAGGGGGCATGGCTACACCTTC. Translating gives CASSPRRGHGYTF.

This rearrangement joins TRBV5-5 to TRBJ1-1; no reliable D call. This CDR3 contains 14 residues. Germline assignment: CDR1 SGHKS and CDR2 YYEKEE (reference sequence). V was cut by 4 bases and J by 2 bases, with 12 bases left in between. The CDR3 region is CASSPSDLNTEAFF. CDR3 nucleotide sequence: TGTGCCAGCAGCCCGTCGGACTTAAACACTGAAGCTTTCTTT.

The J gene is TRBJ2-7, the V gene TRBV10-1; 10 positions agree with TRBD2. The junction had 2 bases not matched to a gene; V was cut back by 5 bases and J by 1 base. This CDR3 region has 14 residues. Germline loops: CDR1 WNHNN, CDR2 SYGVQD (reference sequence). This CDR3 reads CASSLAGESYEQYF. The CDR3 DNA follows: TGCGCCAGCAGTCTAGCGGGAGAGTCCTACGAGCAGTACTTC.

The rearrangement links TRBV3-1 (or the pseudogene TRBV3-2) to TRBJ1-1; TRBD1 matches at 9 bases. The CDR3 runs to 13 residues. Germline CDR1 LGHDT, CDR2 YNNKEL (reference sequence). The junction had 8 bases not matched to a gene; V was cut back by 5 bases and J by 10 bases. The CDR3 DNA reads TGTGCCAGCAGCTATCGACAGGGGGGGCCAGCTTTCTTT. Protein product: CASSYRQGGPAFF.

By frequency in the sample, this clone is medium-sized. The J gene is TRBJ2-7, the V gene TRBV15; D may be TRBD1 (6 bases). Germline values: CDR1 LNHNV, CDR2 YYDKDF (reference sequence). V was cut by 4 bases and J by 0 bases, with 10 bases left in between. This CDR3 is built from 14 residues. CDR3 amino acids: CATSTGASSYEQYF. The CDR3, as DNA: TGTGCCACCAGCACAGGGGCCTCCTCCTACGAGCAGTACTTC.

The V gene is TRBV11-3, the J gene TRBJ2-4, with 12 bases that match TRBD2. The trim removed 0 bases at V and 7 bases at J, leaving 13 bases unmatched. The CDR3 extends over 19 amino acids. Per germline, CDR1 SGHNT and CDR2 YENEEA. The CDR3 coding sequence is TGTGCCAGCAGCTTAGATGGGCTAGCGGGAGGGCCGAAGAAGAACATTCAGTACTTC. This sequence encodes CASSLDGLAGGPKKNIQYF.

The chain uses TRBV5-1 and TRBJ2-1, with D perhaps TRBD2 (5 bases). CDR1 SGHRS and CDR2 YFSETQ come from the germline V gene. V lost 5 bases and J lost 3, with 9 bases in between. The CDR3 contains 13 residues. CDR3 in DNA: TGCGCCAGCAGGGCGGGCGTCTACAATGAGCAGTTCTTC. This translates into CASRAGVYNEQFF.

The rearrangement uses TRBV7-9 and TRBJ2-3; 9 positions agree with TRBD2. Per the germline V gene, CDR1 is SEHNR and CDR2 is FQNEAQ (reference sequence). The CDR3 runs 15 residues. J gave up 6 bases and V 2 bases, and 6 bases lay outside the gene matches. This CDR3 is CASSLPTSGRDTQYF. The CDR3 region has the DNA TGTGCCAGCAGCTTACCGACTAGCGGTCGGGATACGCAGTATTTT.

This clone has only one observation. The chain employs TRBV11-2 and TRBJ2-6; D is uncertain. The CDR3 extends over 13 amino acids. V was clipped by 5 bases and J by 6 bases, with 8 bases between them. Germline CDR1 SGHAT, CDR2 FQNNGV. The CDR3 nucleotides read TGTGCCAGCAGCCCCCCCGTGGCCAACGTCCTGACTTTC. It translates to CASSPPVANVLTF.

This clone appeared once. V gene TRBV27 combines with J gene TRBJ1-6, with TRBD1 identical over 9 bases. V lost 4 bases and J lost 9; bases outside the gene matches: 7. From germline, CDR1 is MNHEY and CDR2 SMNVEV (reference sequence). The CDR3 contains 15 residues. CDR3 sequence reads: CASSSWTGESSPLHF. CDR3 bases: TGTGCCAGCAGTTCCTGGACAGGGGAGTCTTCACCCCTCCACTTT.

The V gene is TRBV7-9, the J gene TRBJ1-2; 7 bases are shared with TRBD1. V shed 2 bases and J 5 bases; nucleotides not matched to a gene: 8. The CDR3 runs 15 residues. Per the germline V gene, CDR1 is SEHNR and CDR2 is FQNEAQ (reference sequence). The CDR3 bases are TGTGCCAGCAGCTTAAAAAACGGGGACAGTTATGGCTACACCTTC. The encoded protein is CASSLKNGDSYGYTF.

The rearrangement joins TRBV30 to TRBJ2-4, with a weak D call TRBD2 (7 bases). Looked up from germline, CDR1 is GTSNPN and CDR2 is SVGIG (reference sequence). The V and J ends lost 0 bases and 3 bases respectively, with 15 bases between them. The CDR3 length is 16 residues. The CDR3 here is CAWSVGGVTSKNIQYF. The CDR3 DNA reads as TGTGCCTGGAGTGTAGGGGGGGTCACGAGCAAAAACATTCAGTACTTC.

The J gene is TRBJ2-1, the V gene TRBV29-1, with D possibly TRBD2 on 6 matching bases. V lost 3 bases and J 13 bases, leaving 13 bases between the germline ends. The CDR3 extends over 11 amino acids. Germline V lookup: CDR1 SQVTM, CDR2 ANQGSEA. The chain's CDR3 is CSVEGGTEQFF. The CDR3 DNA is TGCAGCGTTGAGGGGGGAACGGAACAGTTCTTC.